Listed below are T cell receptor beta chains from one sample, sequenced in a study of blood T cell repertoires in COVID-19. The data were produced by immunoSEQ multiplex PCR, yet TCRdb's version contains in-frame clones alone and is incomplete. The data show 71,000 or so clones, with around 83% seen just once and 28% held by the top ten. The specimen sequenced was peripheral blood. The receptor set was obtained from a man between 70 and 80 years old with acute or convalescent COVID-19. Each CDR3 is given with its conserved first and last residue. The D gene is left open where the match is weak. Clone size is given for some rows only: seen once, a few or many times, or a class if the clone is expanded.

V gene: TRBV5-4; D gene: TRBD2; J gene: TRBJ2-1; clone size: .; CDR3 protein: CASSPGGSRSEQFF; CDR3 DNA: TGTGCCAGCAGTCCTGGCGGGAGTAGGAGTGAGCAGTTCTTC
V gene: TRBV29-1; D gene: .; J gene: TRBJ1-2; clone size: .; CDR3 protein: CSVEDPAGSYTF; CDR3 DNA: TGCAGCGTTGAAGATCCGGCCGGGAGCTACACCTTC
V gene: TRBV7-2; D gene: .; J gene: TRBJ1-1; clone size: .; CDR3 protein: CASSLEWANTEAFF; CDR3 DNA: TGTGCCAGCAGCTTAGAGTGGGCAAACACTGAAGCTTTCTTT
V gene: TRBV5-1; D gene: .; J gene: TRBJ2-7; clone size: .; CDR3 protein: CASSLGVGIEQYF; CDR3 DNA: TGCGCCAGCAGCTTGGGGGTCGGGATCGAGCAGTACTTC
V gene: TRBV5-1; D gene: TRBD1; J gene: TRBJ1-2; clone size: .; CDR3 protein: CASGQGNYGYTF; CDR3 DNA: TGCGCCAGTGGACAGGGGAACTATGGCTACACCTTC
V gene: TRBV30; D gene: TRBD1; J gene: TRBJ1-4; clone size: once; CDR3 protein: CASERTGSNEKLFF; CDR3 DNA: TGTGCCTCTGAAAGGACAGGGTCTAATGAAAAACTGTTTTTT
V gene: TRBV30; D gene: .; J gene: TRBJ1-3; clone size: .; CDR3 protein: CACNTGRAGNTIYF; CDR3 DNA: TGTGCCTGTAATACAGGGAGGGCTGGAAACACCATATATTTT
V gene: TRBV6-1; D gene: .; J gene: TRBJ1-1; clone size: .; CDR3 protein: CASSEAAGFTEAFF; CDR3 DNA: TGTGCCAGCAGTGAAGCGGCCGGGTTCACTGAAGCTTTCTTT
V gene: TRBV6-5; D gene: .; J gene: TRBJ2-3; clone size: .; CDR3 protein: CASRDQGADTQYF; CDR3 DNA: TGTGCCAGCAGGGACCAAGGGGCAGATACGCAGTATTTT
V gene: TRBV10-3; D gene: TRBD1; J gene: TRBJ1-2; clone size: once; CDR3 protein: CAITADRVSGYTF; CDR3 DNA: TGTGCCATCACCGCGGACAGGGTGAGTGGCTACACCTTC
V gene: TRBV6-5; D gene: .; J gene: TRBJ1-1; clone size: .; CDR3 protein: CASSTGRTEAFF; CDR3 DNA: TGTGCCAGCAGTACAGGCCGCACTGAAGCTTTCTTT
V gene: TRBV28; D gene: TRBD1; J gene: TRBJ1-1; clone size: .; CDR3 protein: CASIIRGKTGNTEAFF; CDR3 DNA: TGTGCCAGCATCATCAGGGGGAAGACGGGGAACACTGAAGCTTTCTTT
V gene: TRBV9; D gene: TRBD2; J gene: TRBJ2-3; clone size: .; CDR3 protein: CASSVVSGAGGQRGTDTQYF; CDR3 DNA: TGTGCCAGCAGCGTAGTATCGGGGGCGGGAGGCCAAAGGGGGACAGATACGCAGTATTTT
V gene: TRBV10-2; D gene: TRBD1; J gene: TRBJ2-3; clone size: .; CDR3 protein: CASSEGGQGSTDTQYF; CDR3 DNA: TGCGCCAGCAGTGAGGGGGGACAGGGGAGCACAGATACGCAGTATTTT
V gene: TRBV4-1; D gene: TRBD2; J gene: TRBJ2-7; clone size: few; CDR3 protein: CASSQAGGLAFEQYF; CDR3 DNA: TGCGCCAGCAGCCAAGCAGGGGGACTAGCCTTCGAGCAGTACTTC
V gene: TRBV4-2; D gene: TRBD2; J gene: TRBJ2-1; clone size: .; CDR3 protein: CASSPRGLAGANEQFF; CDR3 DNA: TGTGCCAGCAGCCCAAGGGGGCTAGCGGGAGCCAATGAGCAGTTCTTC
V gene: TRBV29-1; D gene: TRBD2; J gene: TRBJ2-5; clone size: .; CDR3 protein: CSVETGAGETQYF; CDR3 DNA: TGCAGCGTTGAAACGGGAGCGGGGGAGACCCAGTACTTC
V gene: TRBV5-8; D gene: .; J gene: TRBJ1-5; clone size: .; CDR3 protein: CASRTRAGYQPQHF; CDR3 DNA: TGTGCCAGCAGGACGCGAGCAGGGTATCAGCCCCAGCATTTT
V gene: TRBV12-3/TRBV12-4; D gene: .; J gene: TRBJ1-2; clone size: once; CDR3 protein: CATYRGGDYGYTF; CDR3 DNA: TGTGCCACCTACCGGGGGGGTGACTATGGCTACACCTTC
V gene: TRBV6-5; D gene: TRBD1; J gene: TRBJ1-1; clone size: once; CDR3 protein: CASSRTGVGTEAFF; CDR3 DNA: TGTGCCAGCAGCCGAACAGGGGTAGGCACTGAAGCTTTCTTT
V gene: TRBV3-1/TRBV3-2; D gene: .; J gene: TRBJ2-5; clone size: .; CDR3 protein: CASSQEMGRETQYF; CDR3 DNA: TGTGCCAGCAGCCAAGAGATGGGGCGTGAGACCCAGTACTTC
V gene: TRBV9; D gene: .; J gene: TRBJ1-1; clone size: .; CDR3 protein: CASSSGGVNTEAFF; CDR3 DNA: TGTGCCAGCAGCTCCGGGGGAGTGAACACTGAAGCTTTCTTT
V gene: TRBV6-5; D gene: TRBD1; J gene: TRBJ2-5; clone size: .; CDR3 protein: CASSRQGSQETQYF; CDR3 DNA: TGTGCCAGCAGCAGACAGGGGTCGCAAGAGACCCAGTACTTC
V gene: TRBV5-5; D gene: .; J gene: TRBJ2-1; clone size: .; CDR3 protein: CASILGTTYNEQFF; CDR3 DNA: TGTGCCAGCATCTTGGGTACAACCTACAATGAGCAGTTCTTC
V gene: TRBV12-5; D gene: TRBD2; J gene: TRBJ2-5; clone size: .; CDR3 protein: CASGMGLAGYQETQYF; CDR3 DNA: TGTGCTAGTGGTATGGGACTAGCGGGATACCAAGAGACCCAGTACTTC
V gene: TRBV27; D gene: TRBD1; J gene: TRBJ1-4; clone size: .; CDR3 protein: CASRRTGGFTNEKLFF; CDR3 DNA: TGTGCCAGCAGACGGACAGGGGGTTTCACTAATGAAAAACTGTTTTTT
V gene: TRBV27; D gene: .; J gene: TRBJ1-5; clone size: .; CDR3 protein: CASSLSRGNQPQHF; CDR3 DNA: TGTGCCAGCAGTTTATCGAGGGGCAATCAGCCCCAGCATTTT
V gene: TRBV6-6; D gene: .; J gene: TRBJ2-3; clone size: once; CDR3 protein: CASRTGTTDTQYF; CDR3 DNA: TGTGCCAGCAGGACAGGGACTACAGATACGCAGTATTTT
V gene: TRBV7-2; D gene: .; J gene: TRBJ1-1; clone size: .; CDR3 protein: CASSWDLNTEAFF; CDR3 DNA: TGTGCCAGCAGCTGGGACTTGAACACTGAAGCTTTCTTT
V gene: TRBV14; D gene: .; J gene: TRBJ2-7; clone size: once; CDR3 protein: CASSQGLIDYEQYF; CDR3 DNA: TGTGCCAGCAGCCAGGGCCTTATCGACTACGAGCAGTACTTC
V gene: TRBV7-9; D gene: .; J gene: TRBJ1-4; clone size: once; CDR3 protein: CASSLIRGDEKLFF; CDR3 DNA: TGTGCCAGCAGCTTAATCAGGGGAGATGAAAAACTGTTTTTT
V gene: TRBV19; D gene: TRBD1; J gene: TRBJ2-3; clone size: .; CDR3 protein: CASSIDRQGLKTDTQYF; CDR3 DNA: TGTGCCAGTAGTATAGATCGACAGGGTTTAAAGACAGATACGCAGTATTTT
V gene: TRBV28; D gene: .; J gene: TRBJ1-5; clone size: .; CDR3 protein: CASSRTDNYSNQPQHF; CDR3 DNA: TGTGCCAGCAGCCGGACAGATAATTATAGCAATCAGCCCCAGCATTTT
V gene: TRBV6-5; D gene: .; J gene: TRBJ1-1; clone size: .; CDR3 protein: CASSSQKQGPPEAFF; CDR3 DNA: TGTGCCAGCAGTTCCCAAAAACAGGGCCCTCCTGAAGCTTTCTTT
V gene: TRBV5-8; D gene: .; J gene: TRBJ1-1; clone size: .; CDR3 protein: CASTLAFRAVAFF; CDR3 DNA: TGTGCCAGCACCTTGGCGTTTCGCGCTGTAGCTTTCTTT
V gene: TRBV29-1; D gene: .; J gene: TRBJ2-7; clone size: .; CDR3 protein: CSVVGGSYEQYF; CDR3 DNA: TGCAGCGTTGTGGGGGGCTCCTACGAGCAGTACTTC
V gene: TRBV4-1; D gene: TRBD2; J gene: TRBJ2-7; clone size: .; CDR3 protein: CASSQEELAGALGYEQYF; CDR3 DNA: TGCGCCAGCAGCCAAGAGGAACTAGCGGGGGCGTTGGGCTACGAGCAGTACTTC
V gene: TRBV5-1; D gene: TRBD2; J gene: TRBJ2-1; clone size: .; CDR3 protein: CASSLGAGGYNEQFF; CDR3 DNA: TGCGCCAGCAGCTTGGGGGCGGGGGGATACAATGAGCAGTTCTTC